This T cell receptor beta chain came from a study of T cell clonotyping in hematopoietic cell transplantation. The table came from immunoSEQ multiplex PCR; TCRdb's copy has only in-frame clones and leaves some out. The sample includes over 10,000 clones, approximately 88% of them seen just once. Germline V gene lookup returns CDR1 SQVTM and CDR2 ANQGSEA. CDR3 size: 14 residues. V lost 2 bases and J lost 4; bases outside the gene matches: 6. The time point was: recipient sample about 28 days before transplant, after cytoreduction. The sample was peripheral blood mononuclear cells, taken before stem cell transplant. This receptor was taken from a man aged 55 to 70 with acute myeloid leukemia. Some clones in this sample may be carry-over from other donors' samples. The rearrangement links TRBV29-1 to TRBJ1-1; 8 nucleotides align to TRBD1. The CDR3 DNA reads TGCAGCGTTGAACAGGGGGCGGGTAGCACTGAAGCTTTCTTT. As protein: CSVEQGAGSTEAFF. The whole variable domain, remainder taken from reference TRBV29-1 and TRBJ1-1, is SAVISQKPSRDICQRGTSLTIQCQVDSQVTMMFWYRQQPGQSLTLIATANQGSEATYESGFVIDKFPISRPNLTFSTLTVSNMSPEDSSIYLCSVEQGAGSTEAFFGQGTRLTVV.